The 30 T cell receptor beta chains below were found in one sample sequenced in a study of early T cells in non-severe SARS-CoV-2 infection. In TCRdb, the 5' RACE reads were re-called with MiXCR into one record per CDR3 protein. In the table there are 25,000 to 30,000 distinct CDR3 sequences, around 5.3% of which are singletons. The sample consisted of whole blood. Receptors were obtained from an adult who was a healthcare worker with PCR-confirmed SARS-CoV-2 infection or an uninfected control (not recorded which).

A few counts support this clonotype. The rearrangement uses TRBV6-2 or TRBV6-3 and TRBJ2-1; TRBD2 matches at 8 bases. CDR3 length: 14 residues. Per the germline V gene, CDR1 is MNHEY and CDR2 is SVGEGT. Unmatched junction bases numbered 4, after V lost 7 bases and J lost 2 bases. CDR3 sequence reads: CASKGGLAYNEQFF. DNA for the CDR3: TGTGCCAGCAAAGGGGGACTAGCCTACAATGAGCAGTTCTTC.

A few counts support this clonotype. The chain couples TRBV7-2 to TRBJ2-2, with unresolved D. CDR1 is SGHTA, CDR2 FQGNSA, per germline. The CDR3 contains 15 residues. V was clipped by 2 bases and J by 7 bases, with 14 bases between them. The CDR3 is CASSLKISFGGELFF. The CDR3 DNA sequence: TGTGCCAGCAGCTTAAAGATCTCCTTTGGCGGGGAGCTGTTTTTT.

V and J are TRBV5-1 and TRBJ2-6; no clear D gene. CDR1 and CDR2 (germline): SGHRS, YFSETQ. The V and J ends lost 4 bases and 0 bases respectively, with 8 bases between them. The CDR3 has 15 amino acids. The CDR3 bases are TGCGCCAGCAGCCACGACCACTCTGGGGCCAACGTCCTGACTTTC. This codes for CASSHDHSGANVLTF.

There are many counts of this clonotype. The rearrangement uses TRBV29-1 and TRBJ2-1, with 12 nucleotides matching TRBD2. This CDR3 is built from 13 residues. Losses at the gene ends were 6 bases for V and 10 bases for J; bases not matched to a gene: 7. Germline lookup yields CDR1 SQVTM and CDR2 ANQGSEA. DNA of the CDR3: TGCAGCGTCAGGACTAGCGGGGATAAAGAGCAGTTCTTC. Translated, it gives CSVRTSGDKEQFF.

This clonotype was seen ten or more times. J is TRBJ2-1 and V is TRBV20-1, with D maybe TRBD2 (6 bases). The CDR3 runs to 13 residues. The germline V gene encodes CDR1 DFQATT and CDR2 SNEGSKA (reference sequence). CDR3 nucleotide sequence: TGCAGCGCAACTAGCAACCCCATGTGGGAGCAGTTCTTC. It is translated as CSATSNPMWEQFF.

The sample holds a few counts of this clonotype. The CDR3 nucleotides read TGTGCCAGCAGCTTAGTAACAGGACCCTACGAGCAGTACTTC. This encodes CASSLVTGPYEQYF. V and J are TRBV11-2 and TRBJ2-7; tentative D call: TRBD1 (5 bases). The germline V gene has CDR1 SGHAT and CDR2 FQNNGV. Trimming took off 1 base at V and 2 bases at J, with 9 bases between the two ends. This CDR3 has 14 residues.

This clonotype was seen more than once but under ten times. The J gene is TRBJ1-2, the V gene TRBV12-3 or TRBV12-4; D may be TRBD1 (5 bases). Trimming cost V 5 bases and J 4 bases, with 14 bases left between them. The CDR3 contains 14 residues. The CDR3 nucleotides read TGTGCCAGCAGTCCGGGGACGGCTTCCTATGGCTACACCTTC. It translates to CASSPGTASYGYTF.

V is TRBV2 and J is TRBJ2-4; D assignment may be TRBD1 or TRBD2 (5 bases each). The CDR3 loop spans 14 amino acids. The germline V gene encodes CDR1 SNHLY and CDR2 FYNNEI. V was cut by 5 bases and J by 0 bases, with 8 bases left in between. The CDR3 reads CASSPGLAKNIQYF. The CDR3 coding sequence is TGTGCCAGCAGTCCGGGGCTAGCCAAAAACATTCAGTACTTC.

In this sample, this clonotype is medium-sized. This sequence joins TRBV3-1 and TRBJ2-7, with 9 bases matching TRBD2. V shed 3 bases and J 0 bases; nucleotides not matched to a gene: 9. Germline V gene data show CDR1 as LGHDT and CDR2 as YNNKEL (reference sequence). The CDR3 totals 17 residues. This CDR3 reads CASSQRLAGWSSYEQYF. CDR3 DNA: TGTGCCAGCAGCCAGCGGCTAGCGGGGTGGAGCTCCTACGAGCAGTACTTC.

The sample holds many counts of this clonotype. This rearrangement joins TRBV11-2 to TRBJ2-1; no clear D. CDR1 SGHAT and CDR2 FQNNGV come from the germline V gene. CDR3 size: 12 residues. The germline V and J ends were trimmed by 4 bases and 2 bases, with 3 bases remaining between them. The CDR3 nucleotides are TGTGCCAGCAGCTCGACCTACAATGAGCAGTTCTTC. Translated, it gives CASSSTYNEQFF.

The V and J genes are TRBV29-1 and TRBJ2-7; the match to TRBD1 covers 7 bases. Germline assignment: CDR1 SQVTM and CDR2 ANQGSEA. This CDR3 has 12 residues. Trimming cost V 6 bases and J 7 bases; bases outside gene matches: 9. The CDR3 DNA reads TGCAGCGTCAATACAGGGGTGGCGGAGCAGTACTTC. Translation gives CSVNTGVAEQYF.

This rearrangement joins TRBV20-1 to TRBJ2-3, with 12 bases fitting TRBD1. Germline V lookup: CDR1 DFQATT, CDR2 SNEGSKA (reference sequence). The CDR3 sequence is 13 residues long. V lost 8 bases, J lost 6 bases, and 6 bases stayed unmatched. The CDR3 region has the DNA TGCAGTTCCGGGACAGGGGGCCCCGATACGCAGTATTTT. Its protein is CSSGTGGPDTQYF.

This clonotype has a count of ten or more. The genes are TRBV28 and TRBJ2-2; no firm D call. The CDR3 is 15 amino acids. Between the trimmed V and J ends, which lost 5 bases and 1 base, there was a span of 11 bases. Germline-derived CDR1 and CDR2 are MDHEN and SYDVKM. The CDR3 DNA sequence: TGTGCCAGCAGTCGAGCGAGAGGGAACACCGGGGAGCTGTTTTTT. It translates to CASSRARGNTGELFF.

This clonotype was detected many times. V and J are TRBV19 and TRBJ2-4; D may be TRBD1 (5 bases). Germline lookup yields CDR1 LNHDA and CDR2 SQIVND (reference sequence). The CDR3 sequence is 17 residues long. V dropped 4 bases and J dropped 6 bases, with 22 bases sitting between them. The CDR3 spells CASSKPHPTSGANIQYF. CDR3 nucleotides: TGTGCCAGTAGTAAGCCCCACCCGACATCTGGGGCAAACATTCAGTACTTC. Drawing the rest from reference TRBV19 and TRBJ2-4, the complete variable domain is DGGITQSPKYLFRKEGQNVTLSCEQNLNHDAMYWYRQDPGQGLRLIYYSQIVNDFQKGDIAEGYSVSREKKESFPLTVTSAQKNPTAFYLCASSKPHPTSGANIQYFGAGTRLSVL.

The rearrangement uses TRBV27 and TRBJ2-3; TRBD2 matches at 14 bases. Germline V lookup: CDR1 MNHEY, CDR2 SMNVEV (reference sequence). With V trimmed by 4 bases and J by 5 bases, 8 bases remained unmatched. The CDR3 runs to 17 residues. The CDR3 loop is CASSSMGLAGEIDTQYF. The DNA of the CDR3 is TGTGCCAGCAGTTCGATGGGACTAGCGGGAGAAATAGATACGCAGTATTTT.

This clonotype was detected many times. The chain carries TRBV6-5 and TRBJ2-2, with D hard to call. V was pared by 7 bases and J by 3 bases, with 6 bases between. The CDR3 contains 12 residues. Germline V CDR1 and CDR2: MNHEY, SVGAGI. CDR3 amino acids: CASNGDTGELFF. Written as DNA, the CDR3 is TGTGCCAGCAATGGGGACACCGGGGAGCTGTTTTTT.

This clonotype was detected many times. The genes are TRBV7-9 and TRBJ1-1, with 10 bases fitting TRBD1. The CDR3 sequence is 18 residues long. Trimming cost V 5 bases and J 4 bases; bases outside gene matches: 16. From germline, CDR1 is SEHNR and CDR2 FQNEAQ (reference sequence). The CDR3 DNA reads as TGTGCCAGCAGCCCTCCGTTGAGACAGGGGGCGATGGGCACTGAAGCTTTCTTT. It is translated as CASSPPLRQGAMGTEAFF.

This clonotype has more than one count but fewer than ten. The CDR3 coding sequence is TGTGCCAGCAGCGTAGTGAGTGGAACGCGCTATGGCTACACCTTC. Amino acids: CASSVVSGTRYGYTF. The chain combines TRBV9 with TRBJ1-2; D is unclear. Germline V gene data show CDR1 as SGDLS and CDR2 as YYNGEE. This CDR3 comprises 15 residues. Deletions cut 0 bases from V and 4 bases from J, with 13 bases between.

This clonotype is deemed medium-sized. CDR3 loop: CSASSGTDFSGNTIYF. CDR3 bases: TGCAGTGCTTCCTCCGGGACGGACTTTTCTGGAAACACCATATATTTT. The V call is TRBV20-1, the J call TRBJ1-3; D is perhaps TRBD1 (5 bases). The V gene lost 5 bases and the J gene lost 1 base, with 18 bases spanning the gap. There are 16 residues in the CDR3. Per the germline V gene, CDR1 is DFQATT and CDR2 is SNEGSKA (reference sequence).

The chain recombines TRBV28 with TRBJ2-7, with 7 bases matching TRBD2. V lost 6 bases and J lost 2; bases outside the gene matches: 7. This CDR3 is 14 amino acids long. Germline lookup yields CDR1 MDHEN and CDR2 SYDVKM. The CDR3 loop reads CASSSGLTPYEQYF. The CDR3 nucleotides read TGTGCCAGCAGCTCGGGACTAACCCCCTACGAGCAGTACTTC.

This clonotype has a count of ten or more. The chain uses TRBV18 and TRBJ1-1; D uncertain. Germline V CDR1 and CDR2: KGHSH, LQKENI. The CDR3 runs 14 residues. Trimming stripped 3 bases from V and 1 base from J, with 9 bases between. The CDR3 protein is CASSPELRNTEAFF. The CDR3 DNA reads TGTGCCAGCTCACCGGAGCTCAGGAACACTGAAGCTTTCTTT.

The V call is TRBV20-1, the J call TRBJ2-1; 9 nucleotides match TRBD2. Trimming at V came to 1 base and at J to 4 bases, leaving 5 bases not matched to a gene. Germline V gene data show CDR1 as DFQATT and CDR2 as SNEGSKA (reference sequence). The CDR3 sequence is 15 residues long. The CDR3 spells CSARVASGAYNEQFF. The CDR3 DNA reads TGCAGTGCTAGAGTAGCTAGCGGGGCGTACAATGAGCAGTTCTTC.

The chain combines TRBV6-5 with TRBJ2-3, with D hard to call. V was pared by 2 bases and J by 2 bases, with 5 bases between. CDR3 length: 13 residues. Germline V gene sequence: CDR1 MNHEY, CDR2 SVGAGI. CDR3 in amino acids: CASSYESTDTQYF. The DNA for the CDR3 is TGTGCCAGCAGTTACGAGTCCACAGATACGCAGTATTTT.

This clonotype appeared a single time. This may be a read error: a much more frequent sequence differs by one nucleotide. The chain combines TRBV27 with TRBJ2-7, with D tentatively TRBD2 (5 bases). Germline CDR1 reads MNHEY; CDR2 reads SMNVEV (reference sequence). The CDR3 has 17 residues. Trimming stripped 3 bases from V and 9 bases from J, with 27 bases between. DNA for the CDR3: TGTGCCAGCAGTTTCCTCGGTGGGGTAGCGTATCGTTTAGGGCAGTACTTC. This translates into CASSFLGGVAYRLGQYF.

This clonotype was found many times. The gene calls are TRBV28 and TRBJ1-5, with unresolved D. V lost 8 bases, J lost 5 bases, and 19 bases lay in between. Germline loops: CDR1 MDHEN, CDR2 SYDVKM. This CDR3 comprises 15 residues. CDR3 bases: TGTGCCAGCGACACGAGGGCGCAGATTTATCAGCCCCAGCATTTT. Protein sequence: CASDTRAQIYQPQHF.

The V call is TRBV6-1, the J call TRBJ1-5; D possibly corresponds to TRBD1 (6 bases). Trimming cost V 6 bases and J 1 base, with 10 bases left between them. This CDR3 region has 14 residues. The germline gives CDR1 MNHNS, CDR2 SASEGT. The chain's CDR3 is CASRPQGSNQPQHF. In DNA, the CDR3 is TGTGCCAGCAGGCCCCAGGGGAGCAATCAGCCCCAGCATTTT.

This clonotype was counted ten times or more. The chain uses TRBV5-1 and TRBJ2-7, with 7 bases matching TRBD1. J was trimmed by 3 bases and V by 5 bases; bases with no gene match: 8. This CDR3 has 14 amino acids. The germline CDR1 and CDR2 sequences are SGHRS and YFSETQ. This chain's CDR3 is CASSTEGASYEQYF. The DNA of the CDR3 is TGCGCCAGCAGTACCGAGGGGGCGAGCTACGAGCAGTACTTC.

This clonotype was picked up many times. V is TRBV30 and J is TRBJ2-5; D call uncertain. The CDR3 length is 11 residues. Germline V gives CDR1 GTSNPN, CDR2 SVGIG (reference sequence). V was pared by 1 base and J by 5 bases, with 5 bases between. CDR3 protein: CAWSGRETQYF. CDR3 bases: TGTGCCTGGAGTGGTCGGGAGACCCAGTACTTC.

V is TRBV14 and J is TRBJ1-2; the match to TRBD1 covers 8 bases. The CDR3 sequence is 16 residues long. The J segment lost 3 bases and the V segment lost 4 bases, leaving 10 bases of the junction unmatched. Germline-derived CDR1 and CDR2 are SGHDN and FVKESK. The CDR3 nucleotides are TGTGCCAGCAGCCGAAGACCCCAGGGGGCGGACTATGGCTACACCTTC. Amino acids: CASSRRPQGADYGYTF.

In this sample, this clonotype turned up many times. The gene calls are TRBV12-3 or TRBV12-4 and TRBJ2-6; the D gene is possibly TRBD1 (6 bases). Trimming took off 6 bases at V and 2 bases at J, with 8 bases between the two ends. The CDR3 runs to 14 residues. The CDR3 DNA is TGTGCCAGCAGCCGGACAGCTGGGGCCAACGTCCTGACTTTC. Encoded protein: CASSRTAGANVLTF.